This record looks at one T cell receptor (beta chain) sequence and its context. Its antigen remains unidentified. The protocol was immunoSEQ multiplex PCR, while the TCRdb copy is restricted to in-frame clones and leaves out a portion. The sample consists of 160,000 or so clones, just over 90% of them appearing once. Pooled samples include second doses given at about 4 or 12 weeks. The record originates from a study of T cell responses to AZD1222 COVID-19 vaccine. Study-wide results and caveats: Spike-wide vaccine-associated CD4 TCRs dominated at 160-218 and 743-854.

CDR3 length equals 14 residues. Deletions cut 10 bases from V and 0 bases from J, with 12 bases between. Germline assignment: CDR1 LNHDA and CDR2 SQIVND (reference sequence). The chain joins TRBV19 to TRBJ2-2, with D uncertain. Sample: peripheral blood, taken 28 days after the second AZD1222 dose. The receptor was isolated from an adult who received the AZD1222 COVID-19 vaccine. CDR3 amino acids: CATSRTANTGELFF. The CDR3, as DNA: TGTGCCACTTCCAGGACGGCGAACACCGGGGAGCTGTTTTTT. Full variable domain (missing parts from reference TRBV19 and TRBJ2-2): DGGITQSPKYLFRKEGQNVTLSCEQNLNHDAMYWYRQDPGQGLRLIYYSQIVNDFQKGDIAEGYSVSREKKESFPLTVTSAQKNPTAFYLCATSRTANTGELFFGEGSRLTVL.